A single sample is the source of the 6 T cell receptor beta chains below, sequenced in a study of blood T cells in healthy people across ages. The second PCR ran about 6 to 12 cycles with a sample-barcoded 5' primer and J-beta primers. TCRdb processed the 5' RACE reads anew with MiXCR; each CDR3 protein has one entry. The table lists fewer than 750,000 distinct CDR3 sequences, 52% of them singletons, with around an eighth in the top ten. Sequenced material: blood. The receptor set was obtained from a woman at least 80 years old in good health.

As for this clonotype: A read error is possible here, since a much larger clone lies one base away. Here the CDR3 reads CASGRTPFLTDTQYF. CDR3 coding DNA: TGTGCCAGCGGAAGGACACCTTTCCTCACAGATACGCAGTATTTT. The chain combines TRBV7-2 with TRBJ2-3; maybe TRBD1 (5 bases). V lost 8 bases and J 2 bases, leaving 17 bases between the germline ends. Germline V CDR1 and CDR2: SGHTA, FQGNSA. The CDR3 contains 15 residues.

CDR3 DNA: TGCAGCGTCGGGTCCTACAATGAGCAGTACTTC. It yields the protein CSVGSYNEQYF. The chain has TRBV29-1 and TRBJ2-7; D ambiguous. V gave up 6 bases and J gave up 7 bases, with 13 bases separating them. From germline, CDR1 is SQVTM and CDR2 ANQGSEA. CDR3 length: 11 amino acids.

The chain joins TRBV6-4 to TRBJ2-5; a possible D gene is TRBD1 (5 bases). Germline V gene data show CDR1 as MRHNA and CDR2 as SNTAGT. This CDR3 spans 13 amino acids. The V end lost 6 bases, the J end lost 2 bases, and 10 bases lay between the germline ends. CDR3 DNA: TGTGCCAGCAGGACTCAGGGACAAGAGACCCAGTACTTC. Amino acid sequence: CASRTQGQETQYF.

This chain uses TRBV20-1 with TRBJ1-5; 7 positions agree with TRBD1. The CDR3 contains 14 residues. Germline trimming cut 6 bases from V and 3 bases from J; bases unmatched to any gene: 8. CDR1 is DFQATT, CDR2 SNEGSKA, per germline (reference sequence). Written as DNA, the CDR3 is TGCAGTGCGAATTCCGGGACAGTCAATCAGCCCCAGCATTTT. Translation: CSANSGTVNQPQHF.

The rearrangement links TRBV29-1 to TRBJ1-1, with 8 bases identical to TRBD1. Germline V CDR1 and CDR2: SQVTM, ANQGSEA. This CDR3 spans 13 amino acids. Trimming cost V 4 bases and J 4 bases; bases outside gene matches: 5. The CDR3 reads CSVAGQGGTEAFF. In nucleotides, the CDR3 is TGCAGCGTTGCAGGACAGGGAGGCACTGAAGCTTTCTTT.

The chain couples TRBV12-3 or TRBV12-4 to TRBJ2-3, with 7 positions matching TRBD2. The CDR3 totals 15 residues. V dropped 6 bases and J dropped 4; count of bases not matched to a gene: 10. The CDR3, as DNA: TGTGCCAGCAGCTCCGGCAGAGCGGGGTCAGATACGCAGTATTTT. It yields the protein CASSSGRAGSDTQYF.